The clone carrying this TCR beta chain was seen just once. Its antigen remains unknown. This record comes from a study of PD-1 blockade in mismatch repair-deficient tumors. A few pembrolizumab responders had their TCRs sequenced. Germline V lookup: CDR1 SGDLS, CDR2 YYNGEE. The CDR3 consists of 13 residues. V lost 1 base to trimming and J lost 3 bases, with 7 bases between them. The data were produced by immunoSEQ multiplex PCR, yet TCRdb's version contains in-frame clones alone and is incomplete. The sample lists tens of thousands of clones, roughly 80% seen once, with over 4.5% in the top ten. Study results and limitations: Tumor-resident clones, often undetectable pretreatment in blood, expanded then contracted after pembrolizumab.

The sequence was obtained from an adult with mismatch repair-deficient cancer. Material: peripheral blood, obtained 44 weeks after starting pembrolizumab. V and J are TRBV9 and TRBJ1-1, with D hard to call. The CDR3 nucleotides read TGTGCCAGCAGCGTACTACAGTACACTGAAGCTTTCTTT. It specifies CASSVLQYTEAFF.